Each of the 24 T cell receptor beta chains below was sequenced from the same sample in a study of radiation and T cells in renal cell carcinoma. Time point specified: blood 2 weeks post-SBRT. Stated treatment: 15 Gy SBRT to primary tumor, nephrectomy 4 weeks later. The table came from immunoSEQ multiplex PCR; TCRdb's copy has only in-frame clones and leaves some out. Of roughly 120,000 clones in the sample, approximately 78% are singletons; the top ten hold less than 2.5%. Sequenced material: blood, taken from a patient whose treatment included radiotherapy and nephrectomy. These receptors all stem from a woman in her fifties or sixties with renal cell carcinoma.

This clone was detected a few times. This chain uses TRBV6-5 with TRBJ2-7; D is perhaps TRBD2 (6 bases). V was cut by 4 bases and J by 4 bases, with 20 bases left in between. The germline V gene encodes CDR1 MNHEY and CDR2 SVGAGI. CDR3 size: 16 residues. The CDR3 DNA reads TGTGCCAGCAGTTCCAGGGAGGTGGCTAATAGGTACGAGCAGTACTTC. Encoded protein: CASSSREVANRYEQYF.

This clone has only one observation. The CDR3 protein is CASSLWTVPLKLFF. The CDR3 region has the DNA TGTGCCAGCAGCCTGTGGACAGTCCCATTGAAGCTGTTTTTT. The gene calls are TRBV5-6 and TRBJ2-2; a weak D match, TRBD1 (6 bases). CDR3 length: 14 amino acids. Germline V gene data show CDR1 as SGHDT and CDR2 as YYEEEE. Trimming left V 4 bases short and J 12 bases short, with 19 bases between. The full variable domain, in which reference TRBV5-6 and TRBJ2-2 provide the parts outside the CDR3, is DAGVTQSPTHLIKTRGQQVTLRCSPKSGHDTVSWYQQALGQGPQFIFQYYEEEERQRGNFPDRFSGHQFPNYSSELNVNALLLGDSALYLCASSLWTVPLKLFFGEGSRLTVL.

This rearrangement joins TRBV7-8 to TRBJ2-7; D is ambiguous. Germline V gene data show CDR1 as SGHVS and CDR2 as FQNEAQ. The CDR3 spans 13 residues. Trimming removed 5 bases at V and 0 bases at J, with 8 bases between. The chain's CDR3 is CASSPGISYEQYF. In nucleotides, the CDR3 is TGTGCCAGCAGCCCTGGGATCTCCTACGAGCAGTACTTC.

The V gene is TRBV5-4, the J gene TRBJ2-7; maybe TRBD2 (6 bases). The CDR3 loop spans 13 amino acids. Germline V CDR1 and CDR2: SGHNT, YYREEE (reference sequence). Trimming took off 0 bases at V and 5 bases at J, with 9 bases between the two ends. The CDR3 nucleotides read TGTGCCAGCAGCTTGGGCAGGGAGGACGAGCAGTACTTC. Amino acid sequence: CASSLGREDEQYF.

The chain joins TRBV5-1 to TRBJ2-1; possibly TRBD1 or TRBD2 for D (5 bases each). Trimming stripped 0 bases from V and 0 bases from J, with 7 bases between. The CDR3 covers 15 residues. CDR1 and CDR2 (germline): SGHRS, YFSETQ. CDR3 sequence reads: CASSLGGSSYNEQFF. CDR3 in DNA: TGCGCCAGCAGCTTGGGGGGGAGCTCCTACAATGAGCAGTTCTTC.

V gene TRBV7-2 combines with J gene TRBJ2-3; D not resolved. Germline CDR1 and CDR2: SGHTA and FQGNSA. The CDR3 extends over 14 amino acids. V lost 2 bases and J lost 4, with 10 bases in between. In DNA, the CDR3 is TGTGCCAGCAGCTTACTTCCTGGATCAGATACGCAGTATTTT. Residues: CASSLLPGSDTQYF.

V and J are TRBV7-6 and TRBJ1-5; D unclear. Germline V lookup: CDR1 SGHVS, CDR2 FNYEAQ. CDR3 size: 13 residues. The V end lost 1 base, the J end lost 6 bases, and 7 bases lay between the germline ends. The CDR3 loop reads CASSLDGFQPQHF. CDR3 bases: TGTGCCAGCAGCTTAGACGGGTTTCAGCCCCAGCATTTT.

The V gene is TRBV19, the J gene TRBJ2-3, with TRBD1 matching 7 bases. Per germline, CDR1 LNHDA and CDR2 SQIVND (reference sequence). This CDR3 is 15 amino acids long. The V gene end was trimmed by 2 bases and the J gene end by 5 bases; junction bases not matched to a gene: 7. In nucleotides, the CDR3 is TGTGCCAGTAGTATATCTTCAGGGGGTCGAGATACGCAGTATTTT. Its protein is CASSISSGGRDTQYF.

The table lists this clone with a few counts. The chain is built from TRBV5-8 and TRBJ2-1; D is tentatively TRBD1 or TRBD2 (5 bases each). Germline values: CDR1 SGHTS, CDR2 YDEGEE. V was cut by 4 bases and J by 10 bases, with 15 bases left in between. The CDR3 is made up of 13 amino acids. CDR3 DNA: TGTGCCAGCAGCCCCGGGACCCTCTGGGAGCAGTTCTTC. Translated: CASSPGTLWEQFF.

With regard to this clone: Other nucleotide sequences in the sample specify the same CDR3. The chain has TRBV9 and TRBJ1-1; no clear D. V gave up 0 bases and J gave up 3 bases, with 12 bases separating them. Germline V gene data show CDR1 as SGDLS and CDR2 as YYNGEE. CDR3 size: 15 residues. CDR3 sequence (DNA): TGTGCCAGCAGCGTAGCGGGAACGGGGTACACTGAAGCTTTCTTT. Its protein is CASSVAGTGYTEAFF.

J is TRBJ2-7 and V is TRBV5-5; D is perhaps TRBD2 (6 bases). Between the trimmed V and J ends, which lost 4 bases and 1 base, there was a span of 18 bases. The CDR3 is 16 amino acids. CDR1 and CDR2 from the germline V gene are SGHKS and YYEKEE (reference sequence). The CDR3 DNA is TGTGCCAGCAGCGCCGGGGGTCGGGAGTGGTCCTACGAGCAGTACTTC. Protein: CASSAGGREWSYEQYF.

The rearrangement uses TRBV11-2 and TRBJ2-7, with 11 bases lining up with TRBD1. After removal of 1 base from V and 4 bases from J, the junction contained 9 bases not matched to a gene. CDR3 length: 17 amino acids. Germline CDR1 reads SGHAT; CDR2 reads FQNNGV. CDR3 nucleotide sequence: TGTGCCAGCAGCTTAGGGGTTTCGGGACAGGGGGTATACGAGCAGTACTTC. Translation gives CASSLGVSGQGVYEQYF.

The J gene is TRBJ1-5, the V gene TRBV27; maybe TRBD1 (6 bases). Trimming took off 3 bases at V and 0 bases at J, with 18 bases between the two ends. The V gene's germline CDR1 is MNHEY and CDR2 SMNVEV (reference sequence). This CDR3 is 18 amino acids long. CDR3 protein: CASSFQSAGAYSNQPQHF. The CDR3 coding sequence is TGTGCCAGCAGTTTCCAGTCGGCAGGGGCGTATAGCAATCAGCCCCAGCATTTT.

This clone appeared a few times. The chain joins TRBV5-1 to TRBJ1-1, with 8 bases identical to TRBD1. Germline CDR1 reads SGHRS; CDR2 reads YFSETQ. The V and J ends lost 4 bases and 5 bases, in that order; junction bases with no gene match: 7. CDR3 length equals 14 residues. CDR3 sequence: CASSERTGRTEAFF. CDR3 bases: TGCGCCAGCAGCGAAAGGACAGGGAGGACTGAAGCTTTCTTT.

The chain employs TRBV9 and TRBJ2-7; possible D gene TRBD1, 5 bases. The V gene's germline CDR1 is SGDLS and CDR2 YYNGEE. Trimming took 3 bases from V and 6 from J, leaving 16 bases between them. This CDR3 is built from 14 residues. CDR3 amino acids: CASSEQNGGAEQYF. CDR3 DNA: TGTGCCAGCAGCGAACAAAACGGTGGGGCCGAGCAGTACTTC. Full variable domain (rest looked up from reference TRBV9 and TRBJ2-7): DSGVTQTPKHLITATGQRVTLRCSPRSGDLSVYWYQQSLDQGLQFLIQYYNGEERAKGNILERFSAQQFPDLHSELNLSSLELGDSALYFCASSEQNGGAEQYFGPGTRLTVT.

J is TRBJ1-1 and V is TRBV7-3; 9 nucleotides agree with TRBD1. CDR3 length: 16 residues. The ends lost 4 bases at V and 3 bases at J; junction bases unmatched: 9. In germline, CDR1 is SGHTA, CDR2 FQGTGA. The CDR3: CASSSTPGQGYTEAFF. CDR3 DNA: TGTGCCAGCAGCTCAACCCCGGGACAGGGTTACACTGAAGCTTTCTTT.

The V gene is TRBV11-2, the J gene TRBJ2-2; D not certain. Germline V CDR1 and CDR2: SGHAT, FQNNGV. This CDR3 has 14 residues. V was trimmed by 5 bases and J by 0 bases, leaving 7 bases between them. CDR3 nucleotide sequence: TGTGCCAGCAGCCCGCGTTCGAACACCGGGGAGCTGTTTTTT. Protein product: CASSPRSNTGELFF.

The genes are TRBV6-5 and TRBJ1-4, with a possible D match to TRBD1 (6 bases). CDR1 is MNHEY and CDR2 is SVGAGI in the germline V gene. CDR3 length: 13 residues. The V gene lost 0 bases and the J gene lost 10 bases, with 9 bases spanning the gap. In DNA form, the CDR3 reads TGTGCCAGCAGTTACTCTAAGGGGGGAAAACTGTTTTTT. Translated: CASSYSKGGKLFF.

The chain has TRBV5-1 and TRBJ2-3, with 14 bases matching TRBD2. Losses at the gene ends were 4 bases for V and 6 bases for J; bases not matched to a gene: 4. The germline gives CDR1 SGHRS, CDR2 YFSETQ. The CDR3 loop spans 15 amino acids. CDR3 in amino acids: CASSMGLAGVDTQYF. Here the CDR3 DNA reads TGCGCCAGCAGCATGGGACTAGCGGGGGTCGATACGCAGTATTTT.

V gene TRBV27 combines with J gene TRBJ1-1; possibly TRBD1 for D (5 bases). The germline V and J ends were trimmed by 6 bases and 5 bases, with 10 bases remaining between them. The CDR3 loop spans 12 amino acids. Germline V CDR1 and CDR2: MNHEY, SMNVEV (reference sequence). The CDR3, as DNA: TGTGCCAGCAGAGGGGTGGGGACTGAAGCTTTCTTT. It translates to CASRGVGTEAFF.

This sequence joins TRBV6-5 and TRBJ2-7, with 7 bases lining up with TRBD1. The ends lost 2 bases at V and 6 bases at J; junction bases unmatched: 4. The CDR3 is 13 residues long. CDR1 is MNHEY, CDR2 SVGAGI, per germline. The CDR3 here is CASSYDRVREQYF. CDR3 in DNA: TGTGCCAGCAGTTACGACAGGGTACGCGAGCAGTACTTC.

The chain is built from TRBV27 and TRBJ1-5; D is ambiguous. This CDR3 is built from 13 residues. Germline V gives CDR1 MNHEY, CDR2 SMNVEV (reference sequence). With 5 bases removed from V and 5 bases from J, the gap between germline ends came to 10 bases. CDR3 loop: CASSHTPDQPQHF. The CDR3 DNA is TGTGCCAGCAGTCACACCCCCGATCAGCCCCAGCATTTT.

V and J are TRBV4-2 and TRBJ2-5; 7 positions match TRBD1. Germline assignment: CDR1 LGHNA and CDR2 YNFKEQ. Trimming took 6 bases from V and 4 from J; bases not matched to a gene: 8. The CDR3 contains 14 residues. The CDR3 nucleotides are TGTGCCAGCAGTCGACAGGGTCGAGGAGAGACCCAGTACTTC. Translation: CASSRQGRGETQYF.

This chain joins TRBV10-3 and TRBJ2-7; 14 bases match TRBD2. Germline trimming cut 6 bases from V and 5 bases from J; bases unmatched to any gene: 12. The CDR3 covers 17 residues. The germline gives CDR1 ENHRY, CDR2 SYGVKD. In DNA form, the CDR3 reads TGTGCCATCAGGGAGGGACTAGCGGGAGTGTCAATCGACGAGCAGTACTTC. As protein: CAIREGLAGVSIDEQYF.